The 16 T cell receptor beta chains in this list originate from one sample, sequenced in a study of shared clonotypes between healthy human individuals. The protocol was immunoSEQ multiplex PCR, while the TCRdb copy is restricted to in-frame clones and leaves out a portion. The sample lists around 700,000 clones, 55% to 75% occurring once. Material: memory CD4+ T cells sorted from blood. Subset denoted: CD45RA-negative fraction. The source is a woman aged 30 to 39 in good health.

This clone has a single count. CDR3 DNA: TGCGCCAGTAGGGAGATAACTACTGAAGCTTTCTTT. Amino acid sequence: CASREITTEAFF. This chain uses TRBV5-1 with TRBJ1-1; D is uncertain. This CDR3 contains 12 residues. Germline-derived CDR1 and CDR2 are SGHRS and YFSETQ. Trimming pared 8 bases from V and 5 bases from J, leaving 13 bases between.

The chain carries TRBV6-1 and TRBJ2-7; D is perhaps TRBD1 (5 bases). Germline V gives CDR1 MNHNS, CDR2 SASEGT. The CDR3 runs 15 residues. The V and J ends lost 3 bases and 4 bases respectively, with 16 bases between them. CDR3 in amino acids: CASSDAFRAIYEQYF. The CDR3 bases are TGTGCCAGCAGTGATGCGTTCAGGGCTATTTACGAGCAGTACTTC.

This chain links TRBV28 with TRBJ2-1; 12 nucleotides match TRBD2. Per the germline V gene, CDR1 is MDHEN and CDR2 is SYDVKM. The CDR3 loop spans 15 amino acids. After removal of 7 bases from V and 10 bases from J, the junction contained 11 bases not matched to a gene. The CDR3 is CASKSGASGRGEQFF. The DNA of the CDR3 is TGTGCCAGCAAATCAGGGGCTAGCGGGAGGGGGGAGCAGTTCTTC.

The CDR3 is CASSIQTLTGIDGYTF. DNA for the CDR3: TGTGCCAGTAGTATACAAACCCTAACAGGGATCGATGGCTACACCTTC. The V gene is TRBV19, the J gene TRBJ1-2, with a weak D call TRBD1 (6 bases). Germline CDR1 is LNHDA and CDR2 is SQIVND (reference sequence). The CDR3 is 16 residues long. With 2 bases removed from V and 6 bases from J, the gap between germline ends came to 19 bases. Supplemented by reference TRBV19 and TRBJ1-2, the full variable domain reads DGGITQSPKYLFRKEGQNVTLSCEQNLNHDAMYWYRQDPGQGLRLIYYSQIVNDFQKGDIAEGYSVSREKKESFPLTVTSAQKNPTAFYLCASSIQTLTGIDGYTFGSGTRLTVV.

The genes are TRBV9 and TRBJ1-2, with TRBD1 identical over 7 bases. The V gene end was trimmed by 1 base and the J gene end by 5 bases; junction bases not matched to a gene: 8. The germline CDR1 and CDR2 sequences are SGDLS and YYNGEE. This CDR3 is 15 amino acids long. This CDR3 is CASSVSDRERYGYTF. Written as DNA, the CDR3 is TGTGCCAGCAGCGTAAGTGACAGGGAACGGTATGGCTACACCTTC.

This clone was counted many times. Here the CDR3 reads CASSLKPDTEAFF. The CDR3 DNA sequence: TGTGCCAGCAGCTTAAAGCCTGACACTGAAGCTTTCTTT. The V gene is TRBV7-3, the J gene TRBJ1-1; D unresolved. CDR3 length: 13 residues. Trimming took off 1 base at V and 3 bases at J, with 6 bases between the two ends. Germline V gives CDR1 SGHTA, CDR2 FQGTGA.

The chain has TRBV5-4 and TRBJ2-1; 9 nucleotides align to TRBD2. Unmatched junction bases numbered 8, after V lost 2 bases and J lost 8 bases. The CDR3 length is 15 residues. In germline, CDR1 is SGHNT, CDR2 YYREEE (reference sequence). The CDR3 DNA reads as TGTGCCAGCAGCTTTAGCGGGGGCAAAGGCGATGAGCAGTTCTTC. This codes for CASSFSGGKGDEQFF.

V gene TRBV7-2 combines with J gene TRBJ2-7; the match to TRBD1 covers 8 bases. Trimming cost V 1 base and J 3 bases; bases outside gene matches: 8. The CDR3 is 16 residues long. Looked up from germline, CDR1 is SGHTA and CDR2 is FQGNSA. CDR3: CASSLVTGGMVYEQYF. CDR3 DNA sequence: TGTGCCAGCAGCTTAGTTACAGGGGGTATGGTCTACGAGCAGTACTTC.

V and J are TRBV2 and TRBJ2-2; TRBD1 agrees at 7 bases. The CDR3 runs to 15 residues. V lost 7 bases to trimming and J lost 0 bases; unmatched junction nucleotides: 5. The germline V gene encodes CDR1 SNHLY and CDR2 FYNNEI. The CDR3 region has the DNA TGTGCCAGCACCAGACAGGGCCCGAACACCGGGGAGCTGTTTTTT. It specifies CASTRQGPNTGELFF.

The chain recombines TRBV2 with TRBJ1-4, with TRBD1 as a possible D gene (6 bases). Deletions cut 5 bases from V and 3 bases from J, with 13 bases between. Germline CDR1 and CDR2: SNHLY and FYNNEI. There are 15 residues in the CDR3. DNA for the CDR3: TGTGCCAGCAGTTATGGGACAACGGCTAATGAAAAACTGTTTTTT. Translating it yields CASSYGTTANEKLFF.

The rearrangement uses TRBV27 and TRBJ1-1; D unresolved. CDR3 length: 15 amino acids. Trimming pared 6 bases from V and 0 bases from J, leaving 14 bases between. The V gene's germline CDR1 is MNHEY and CDR2 SMNVEV (reference sequence). The DNA for the CDR3 is TGTGCCAGCAGCACCAACTTGCTAATGAACACTGAAGCTTTCTTT. Translated: CASSTNLLMNTEAFF.

V and J are TRBV21-1 and TRBJ2-3; the table's D call, TRBD1, has no DNA check behind it. TRBV21-1 is marked as a pseudogene. This CDR3 is built from 13 residues. The CDR3 bases are TGTGCCAGCAGCAAAGGGCTCACAGATACGCAGTATTTT. Translated, it gives CASSKGLTDTQYF.

V usage is TRBV19 and J usage is TRBJ2-1; perhaps TRBD2 as D (6 bases). The CDR3 spans 15 residues. Germline V gene sequence: CDR1 LNHDA, CDR2 SQIVND (reference sequence). Trimming left V 3 bases short and J 1 base short, with 10 bases between. CDR3 nucleotides: TGTGCCAGTAGTATGGGGGGAAGGTCCTACAATGAGCAGTTCTTC. The encoded protein is CASSMGGRSYNEQFF.

The rearrangement joins TRBV27 to TRBJ1-5; 9 positions agree with TRBD1. Germline CDR1 reads MNHEY; CDR2 reads SMNVEV (reference sequence). The CDR3 runs to 16 residues. V dropped 3 bases and J dropped 7; count of bases not matched to a gene: 10. The DNA of the CDR3 is TGTGCCAGCAGTTTGGCCGGGACAGGGTCCTACCAGCCCCAGCATTTT. As protein: CASSLAGTGSYQPQHF.

This clone was detected once. This rearrangement joins TRBV5-8 to TRBJ2-7; D may be TRBD1 (5 bases). The CDR3 has 13 amino acids. The V end lost 4 bases, the J end lost 5 bases, and 13 bases lay between the germline ends. Germline assignment: CDR1 SGHTS and CDR2 YDEGEE. The CDR3 coding sequence is TGTGCCAGCAGCCCATGGGGCACTCACGAGCAGTACTTC. It is translated as CASSPWGTHEQYF.

V and J are TRBV29-1 and TRBJ2-1, with 10 bases matching TRBD2. The CDR3 runs 15 residues. CDR1 is SQVTM and CDR2 is ANQGSEA in the germline V gene. V dropped 3 bases and J dropped 7; count of bases not matched to a gene: 9. The DNA for the CDR3 is TGCAGCGTTGATTCTCCTAGCGGGAGTCGAAATGAGCAGTTCTTC. It specifies CSVDSPSGSRNEQFF.